Following are 3 T cell receptor beta chains from one sample sequenced in a study of cytomegalovirus exposure and HLA in healthy donors. Vbeta (60) and Jbeta (13) primers were used in the PCR. The assay was immunoSEQ multiplex PCR, and TCRdb's table has in-frame clones only and misses some. The data show 70,000 to 90,000 clones, roughly 63% seen once. The sequencing sample was made of PBMCs. Receptor source: a woman in her forties in good health and CMV-seropositive.

The rearrangement links TRBV28 to TRBJ1-6; D call uncertain. The CDR3 runs to 14 residues. Germline-derived CDR1 and CDR2 are MDHEN and SYDVKM. Trimming removed 2 bases at V and 7 bases at J, with 9 bases between. CDR3: CASSLDPRNSPLHF. The CDR3 bases are TGTGCCAGCAGTTTAGACCCGAGGAATTCACCCCTCCACTTT.

V is TRBV11-2 and J is TRBJ1-2, with a possible D match to TRBD1 (5 bases). CDR1 and CDR2 (germline): SGHAT, FQNNGV. The V and J ends lost 5 bases and 8 bases respectively, with 12 bases between them. The length of the CDR3 is 12 residues. The CDR3 spells CASSRLTGGYTF. In DNA form, the CDR3 reads TGTGCCAGCAGCCGTTTAACAGGCGGCTACACCTTC.

The rearrangement joins TRBV10-3 to TRBJ2-5, with TRBD1 as a possible D gene (5 bases). Germline CDR1 ENHRY, CDR2 SYGVKD. V shed 4 bases and J shed 4 bases, with 13 bases lying between them. The CDR3 is 14 residues long. CDR3 amino acids: CAISGQKVGETQYF. CDR3 sequence (DNA): TGTGCCATCAGTGGACAGAAGGTGGGAGAGACCCAGTACTTC.